The 25 T cell receptor beta chains below were found in one sample sequenced in a study of CD4 T cell repertoires in COVID-19. Method: immunoSEQ multiplex PCR; TCRdb's copy keeps in-frame clones and lacks some. The data show about 75,000 clones, 83% seen once. This specimen was CD4+ T cells from peripheral blood, taken after recovery from COVID-19. These receptors all stem from a human donor who had COVID-19.

V usage is TRBV25-1 and J usage is TRBJ2-7; 8 bases map to TRBD2. From germline, CDR1 is MGHDK and CDR2 SYGVNS. The CDR3 has 11 residues. This CDR3 reads CPRGGLNEQYF. The CDR3 DNA reads as TGTCCCCGGGGGGGATTAAACGAGCAGTACTTC.

The V and J genes are TRBV6-1 and TRBJ2-2; D may be TRBD1 (5 bases). CDR1 is MNHNS and CDR2 is SASEGT in the germline V gene. The CDR3 totals 13 residues. V dropped 6 bases and J dropped 2 bases, with 7 bases sitting between them. CDR3 DNA sequence: TGTGCCAGCAGGACAGATAACACCGGGGAGCTGTTTTTT. Encoded protein: CASRTDNTGELFF.

About this clone itself: At one end, the junction sequence differs from germline, possibly due to a read error. The rearrangement links TRBV25-1 to TRBJ2-2, with 8 bases that match TRBD2. CDR1 is MGHDK and CDR2 is SYGVNS in the germline V gene. The CDR3 runs to 14 residues. CDR3 sequence: CASPKRELHRGAVF. The CDR3 region has the DNA TGTGCCAGCCCAAAGCGGGAGTTACACCGGGGAGCTGTTTTT.

The rearrangement uses TRBV28 and TRBJ2-4, with 9 bases aligning to TRBD2. The CDR3 totals 17 residues. V dropped 6 bases and J dropped 3; count of bases not matched to a gene: 12. The germline gives CDR1 MDHEN, CDR2 SYDVKM. In DNA, the CDR3 is TGTGCCAGCAGCCTAGAACGGACTAGCGCGGGCAAAAACATTCAGTACTTC. This sequence encodes CASSLERTSAGKNIQYF.

This clone was counted a few times. The chain links TRBV29-1 to TRBJ1-1, with D possibly matching TRBD1 (5 bases). Trimming took 4 bases from V and 1 from J, leaving 13 bases between them. The germline V gene encodes CDR1 SQVTM and CDR2 ANQGSEA. The CDR3 contains 14 residues. The CDR3 spells CSVAQGGSNTEAFF. The CDR3 nucleotides read TGCAGCGTTGCGCAGGGAGGGTCGAACACTGAAGCTTTCTTT.

The chain joins TRBV6-7 to TRBJ2-7; 8 bases agree with TRBD1. TRBV6-7 is given ORF status, its function remaining uncertain. This CDR3 spans 14 amino acids. Trimming removed 7 bases from V and 3 bases from J; junction bases left unmatched: 8. CDR3 DNA sequence: TGTGCCAGCAAGGTCGGCAGGGGGCGCTACGAGCAGTACTTC. Its protein is CASKVGRGRYEQYF.

The chain is built from TRBV29-1 and TRBJ2-3; D not certain. This CDR3 region has 12 residues. The V end lost 7 bases, the J end lost 6 bases, and 14 bases lay between the germline ends. Germline V gene sequence: CDR1 SQVTM, CDR2 ANQGSEA. The CDR3 is CSARVFSDTQYF. The DNA of the CDR3 is TGCAGCGCCCGGGTTTTTTCTGATACGCAGTATTTT.

The V and J genes are TRBV5-1 and TRBJ2-5, with a possible D match to TRBD1 (6 bases). The CDR3 has 14 residues. Germline CDR1 is SGHRS and CDR2 is YFSETQ. V was cut by 0 bases and J by 3 bases, with 9 bases left in between. The CDR3 coding sequence is TGCGCCAGCAGCTTGGGACAGGCCAAAGAGACCCAGTACTTC. Translation: CASSLGQAKETQYF.

This clone is a singleton in its sample. The rearrangement uses TRBV5-1 and TRBJ1-1, with TRBD1 matching 8 bases. The CDR3 sequence is 16 residues long. Trimming took 3 bases from V and 2 from J; bases not matched to a gene: 9. Germline V gene data show CDR1 as SGHRS and CDR2 as YFSETQ. CDR3 nucleotides: TGCGCCAGCAGCTCCATTAGTGCAGGGGGCAACACTGAAGCTTTCTTT. Translated: CASSSISAGGNTEAFF.

Here the CDR3 DNA reads TGCGCCAGCCTCCCGGGACTAGCGGGAGGGAAGCAGTTCTTC. Protein sequence: CASLPGLAGGKQFF. This chain uses TRBV5-1 with TRBJ2-1; 16 bases are a match to TRBD2. The CDR3 has 14 residues. The germline V gene encodes CDR1 SGHRS and CDR2 YFSETQ. V lost 7 bases and J lost 11; bases outside the gene matches: 6. The variable domain in full, completed from reference TRBV5-1 and TRBJ2-1, reads KAGVTQTPRYLIKTRGQQVTLSCSPISGHRSVSWYQQTPGQGLQFLFEYFSETQRNKGNFPGRFSGRQFSNSRSEMNVSTLELGDSALYLCASLPGLAGGKQFFGPGTRLTVL.

The genes are TRBV5-1 and TRBJ2-5, with D uncertain. The germline V and J ends were trimmed by 4 bases and 4 bases, with 11 bases remaining between them. Germline lookup yields CDR1 SGHRS and CDR2 YFSETQ. This CDR3 comprises 13 residues. The CDR3 DNA reads TGCGCCAGCAGCGTAGCTCGGCGAGAGACCCAGTACTTC. Protein: CASSVARRETQYF.

V gene TRBV24-1 combines with J gene TRBJ1-3; TRBD1 might be the D (5 bases). The germline V gene has CDR1 KGHDR and CDR2 SFDVKD. The CDR3 has 19 residues. V lost 0 bases and J lost 5, with 22 bases in between. CDR3 residues: CATSDLRGGGSIYRNTIYF. CDR3 nucleotides: TGTGCCACCAGTGATTTGCGGGGTGGGGGGTCGATTTATCGAAACACCATATATTTT.

The chain combines TRBV9 with TRBJ1-4, with D perhaps matching TRBD1 (5 bases). Trimming cost V 4 bases and J 0 bases, with 16 bases left between them. The CDR3 totals 17 residues. CDR1 is SGDLS, CDR2 YYNGEE, per germline. The CDR3 region is CASSPRLGAATNEKLFF. DNA of the CDR3: TGTGCCAGCAGCCCTCGTTTAGGGGCAGCAACTAATGAAAAACTGTTTTTT.

J is TRBJ2-7 and V is TRBV11-2, with D tentatively TRBD2 (5 bases). Trimming cost V 5 bases and J 2 bases, with 10 bases left between them. From germline, CDR1 is SGHAT and CDR2 FQNNGV. The CDR3 loop spans 13 amino acids. The CDR3 reads CASSPPAAYEQYF. The CDR3 DNA sequence: TGTGCCAGCAGCCCGCCAGCGGCCTACGAGCAGTACTTC.

The V call is TRBV5-4, the J call TRBJ2-2; D may be TRBD2 (6 bases). CDR3 length equals 17 residues. V gave up 1 base and J gave up 1 base, with 14 bases separating them. Germline CDR1 and CDR2: SGHNT and YYREEE (reference sequence). The CDR3 DNA reads as TGTGCCAGCAGCTTGTCCGAGACCGGGGGGAACACCGGGGAGCTGTTTTTT. It is translated as CASSLSETGGNTGELFF.

The J gene is TRBJ1-5, the V gene TRBV6-1, with D perhaps matching TRBD1 (5 bases). V lost 1 base and J 6 bases, leaving 13 bases between the germline ends. This CDR3 region has 15 residues. Germline CDR1 reads MNHNS; CDR2 reads SASEGT. CDR3: CASSEGGGWIQPQHF. CDR3 DNA sequence: TGTGCCAGCAGTGAAGGGGGGGGTTGGATTCAGCCCCAGCATTTT.

CDR3 amino acids: CASSNTQGLYGSSGYTF. The CDR3 region has the DNA TGCGCCAGCAGTAACACTCAGGGGCTGTACGGTTCTAGTGGCTACACCTTC. V is TRBV5-1 and J is TRBJ1-2, with TRBD1 as a possible D gene (6 bases). The germline V and J ends were trimmed by 5 bases and 7 bases, with 27 bases remaining between them. The CDR3 totals 17 residues. Germline V gives CDR1 SGHRS, CDR2 YFSETQ.

The CDR3 DNA reads as TGTGCCAGTAGTATTGAGGTGGACTACACTAGCACAGATACGCAGTATTTT. This encodes CASSIEVDYTSTDTQYF. The chain links TRBV19 to TRBJ2-3; D may be TRBD2 (6 bases). CDR1 and CDR2 (germline): LNHDA, SQIVND (reference sequence). This CDR3 has 17 amino acids. V was clipped by 3 bases and J by 0 bases, with 16 bases between them.

This chain links TRBV5-6 with TRBJ2-4; TRBD2 aligns across 9 bases. The CDR3 contains 15 residues. Germline V gene data show CDR1 as SGHDT and CDR2 as YYEEEE. V shed 2 bases, J shed 7 bases, and the junction held 7 bases outside the gene matches. The CDR3 reads CASSLSGGRENIQYF. CDR3 coding DNA: TGTGCCAGCAGCTTATCTGGCGGGAGGGAGAACATTCAGTACTTC.

The count of this clone is one. V is TRBV4-1 and J is TRBJ2-3; weak D call: TRBD1 (6 bases). Germline CDR1 is MGHRA and CDR2 is YSYEKL. V lost 4 bases, J lost 0 bases, and 20 bases lay in between. The CDR3 spans 18 residues. CDR3 sequence reads: CASSPPIRTAVSTDTQYF. The CDR3 DNA reads as TGCGCCAGCAGCCCACCAATCCGGACAGCCGTTAGCACAGATACGCAGTATTTT.

This chain connects TRBV7-2 to TRBJ2-3; 14 bases match TRBD2. Germline CDR1 and CDR2: SGHTA and FQGNSA. The CDR3 is 16 amino acids. With 4 bases clipped from V and 4 bases from J, the junction kept 4 bases outside the gene matches. The DNA of the CDR3 is TGTGCCAGCAGCTCGGGACTAGCGGGAGACTCAGATACGCAGTATTTT. It encodes CASSSGLAGDSDTQYF.

This clone was picked up one time. The chain employs TRBV7-3 and TRBJ1-1; D gene uncertain. The V end was cut by 2 bases, the J end by 5 bases, with 18 bases between. Per germline, CDR1 SGHTA and CDR2 FQGTGA. The CDR3 has 16 residues. The CDR3 reads CASSLSLERVATEAFF. CDR3 DNA sequence: TGTGCCAGCAGCTTATCGTTGGAGAGGGTGGCGACTGAAGCTTTCTTT.

The rearrangement joins TRBV7-9 to TRBJ1-2; D might be TRBD1 (5 bases). V was trimmed by 7 bases and J by 0 bases, leaving 12 bases between them. Germline lookup yields CDR1 SEHNR and CDR2 FQNEAQ (reference sequence). The CDR3 loop spans 14 amino acids. The CDR3 DNA reads TGTGCCAGCAATCGGGGGGGTACTAACTATGGCTACACCTTC. Protein sequence: CASNRGGTNYGYTF.

V and J are TRBV12-3 or TRBV12-4 and TRBJ2-5; D unclear. The CDR3 has 11 amino acids. V gave up 1 base and J gave up 3 bases, with 0 bases separating them. The CDR3 spells CASSLEETQYF. Written as DNA, the CDR3 is TGTGCCAGCAGTTTAGAAGAGACCCAGTACTTC.

The chain is built from TRBV5-5 and TRBJ2-3, with TRBD2 as a possible D gene (6 bases). V lost 4 bases, J lost 7 bases, and 13 bases lay in between. Germline V lookup: CDR1 SGHKS, CDR2 YYEKEE (reference sequence). The CDR3 has 13 amino acids. Written as DNA, the CDR3 is TGTGCCAGCAGCCGGGACTTATCATATACGCAGTATTTT. As protein: CASSRDLSYTQYF.